The 22 T cell receptor beta chains below come from one sample, sequenced in a study of T cell repertoires in cytomegalovirus infection. TCRdb re-called the reads with MiXCR, one entry per CDR3 protein. Here the sample spans 680,000 or so distinct CDR3 sequences, around 35% being singletons. Their antigens are not known. The specimen comprised cultured PBMCs, sampled from culture after CMV antigen stimulation. The receptor source for this set is a human donor in good health (CMV status not recorded). Some clones in this sample may be carry-over from other donors' samples.

The chain recombines TRBV7-6 with TRBJ2-2; D is undetermined. The CDR3 is 15 amino acids. Per germline, CDR1 SGHVS and CDR2 FNYEAQ. Trimming took 5 bases from V and 6 from J, leaving 16 bases between them. CDR3 residues: CASSPERGYAGELFF. CDR3 in DNA: TGTGCCAGCAGCCCTGAAAGAGGTTACGCCGGGGAGCTGTTTTTT.

This sequence joins TRBV28 and TRBJ2-7; the D gene is possibly TRBD1 (7 bases). Trimming stripped 3 bases from V and 3 bases from J, with 24 bases between. The CDR3 length is 18 residues. Germline-derived CDR1 and CDR2 are MDHEN and SYDVKM. CDR3 DNA sequence: TGTGCCAGCAGTTTCTTTGCGGGGCGGCAGGGGGGTCACTACGAGCAGTACTTC. Its protein product is CASSFFAGRQGGHYEQYF.

CDR3 nucleotides: TGTGCCAGCAGTGCGGCGACCCGCAGGCAGCCCCAGCATTTT. Its protein is CASSAATRRQPQHF. The chain employs TRBV2 and TRBJ1-5, with unresolved D. Trimming removed 4 bases from V and 7 bases from J, with 14 bases in between. The CDR3 contains 14 residues. CDR1 and CDR2 from the germline V gene are SNHLY and FYNNEI.

The chain combines TRBV5-1 with TRBJ1-1; TRBD1 aligns across 8 bases. Germline loops: CDR1 SGHRS, CDR2 YFSETQ. The CDR3 length is 14 residues. V lost 0 bases and J lost 4; bases outside the gene matches: 2. CDR3 sequence: CASSLEDRVTEAFF. CDR3 sequence (DNA): TGCGCCAGCAGCTTGGAGGACAGGGTCACTGAAGCTTTCTTT.

The chain joins TRBV15 to TRBJ2-1; a weak D match, TRBD2 (6 bases). CDR3 size: 15 residues. V lost 2 bases to trimming and J lost 8 bases, with 16 bases between them. Looked up from germline, CDR1 is LNHNV and CDR2 is YYDKDF (reference sequence). The CDR3 here is CATSRQRTTWDEQFF. The CDR3 DNA reads as TGTGCCACCAGCAGACAACGGACTACATGGGATGAGCAGTTCTTC.

J is TRBJ2-7 and V is TRBV19, with no clear D. V lost 3 bases and J 5 bases, leaving 14 bases between the germline ends. Looked up from germline, CDR1 is LNHDA and CDR2 is SQIVND (reference sequence). This CDR3 comprises 14 residues. In DNA, the CDR3 is TGTGCCAGTAGTATCCTCCAAGATTCTGACGAGCAGTACTTC. Its translation is CASSILQDSDEQYF.

V usage is TRBV12-3 or TRBV12-4 and J usage is TRBJ1-5; D not certain. Trimming pared 2 bases from V and 6 bases from J, leaving 11 bases between. This CDR3 comprises 14 residues. The CDR3 sequence: CASSLIPEVQPQHF. In DNA, the CDR3 is TGTGCCAGCAGTTTAATCCCCGAAGTTCAGCCCCAGCATTTT.

The chain is built from TRBV4-1 and TRBJ2-5; D is perhaps TRBD2 (5 bases). Deletions cut 0 bases from V and 6 bases from J, with 17 bases between. The germline V gene has CDR1 MGHRA and CDR2 YSYEKL. The length of the CDR3 is 16 residues. CDR3 nucleotides: TGCGCCAGCAGCCAAGATCGCCTAGCCCAGAGAAAGACCCAGTACTTC. Translation: CASSQDRLAQRKTQYF.

The chain links TRBV18 to TRBJ1-1, with D uncertain. The V end lost 3 bases, the J end lost 0 bases, and 8 bases lay between the germline ends. Germline CDR1 KGHSH, CDR2 LQKENI. The CDR3 has 14 amino acids. CDR3 DNA: TGTGCCAGCTCACCGGCGAGCTTGAACACTGAAGCTTTCTTT. Translated: CASSPASLNTEAFF.

In its sample, this clonotype was seen once. The chain employs TRBV2 and TRBJ2-7; TRBD1 aligns across 7 bases. Germline V CDR1 and CDR2: SNHLY, FYNNEI. The CDR3 consists of 15 residues. V gave up 8 bases and J gave up 2 bases; unmatched junction bases: 12. DNA for the CDR3: TGTGCCAGCGAGAAGATGACAGGGAGCCCCTACGAGCAGTACTTC. Translation gives CASEKMTGSPYEQYF.

This chain connects TRBV6-1 to TRBJ1-6; D gene ambiguous. V was pared by 2 bases and J by 8 bases, with 10 bases between. The CDR3 is 14 amino acids. Germline loops: CDR1 MNHNS, CDR2 SASEGT. CDR3 amino acids: CASSERGYYSPLHF. In DNA form, the CDR3 reads TGTGCCAGCAGTGAACGAGGATATTATTCACCCCTCCACTTT.

The table lists this clonotype with a few counts. The chain joins TRBV10-3 to TRBJ1-3; tentatively, D is TRBD1 (5 bases). The CDR3 sequence is 14 residues long. The germline V and J ends were trimmed by 4 bases and 0 bases, with 7 bases remaining between them. Per the germline V gene, CDR1 is ENHRY and CDR2 is SYGVKD. CDR3 sequence (DNA): TGTGCCATCAGTGCTACAGGCTCTGGAAACACCATATATTTT. It yields the protein CAISATGSGNTIYF.

This clonotype was detected many times. This chain joins TRBV7-2 and TRBJ2-1; no clear D gene. Germline-derived CDR1 and CDR2 are SGHTA and FQGNSA. This CDR3 is 12 amino acids long. Trimming left V 3 bases short and J 7 bases short, with 7 bases between. This CDR3 is CASSLSRNEQFF. The CDR3 DNA sequence: TGTGCCAGCAGCTTGTCGCGGAATGAGCAGTTCTTC. Filled out from reference TRBV7-2 and TRBJ2-1, the complete variable domain reads GAGVSQSPSNKVTEKGKDVELRCDPISGHTALYWYRQSLGQGLEFLIYFQGNSAPDKSGLPSDRFSAERTGGSVSTLTIQRTQQEDSAVYLCASSLSRNEQFFGPGTRLTVL.

This clonotype was observed a few times. The rearrangement uses TRBV11-2 and TRBJ2-7; D is uncertain. Per germline, CDR1 SGHAT and CDR2 FQNNGV. Trimming pared 0 bases from V and 0 bases from J, leaving 12 bases between. The CDR3 extends over 16 amino acids. CDR3 residues: CASSLDPGPGSYEQYF. CDR3 nucleotide sequence: TGTGCCAGCAGCTTAGATCCCGGACCCGGCTCCTACGAGCAGTACTTC.

This chain joins TRBV7-9 and TRBJ2-1; 7 bases agree with TRBD2. The CDR3 spans 12 residues. Trimming cost V 2 bases and J 13 bases; bases outside gene matches: 5. Looked up from germline, CDR1 is SEHNR and CDR2 is FQNEAQ (reference sequence). CDR3 sequence: CASSLLGGEQFF. CDR3 nucleotide sequence: TGTGCCAGCAGCTTATTGGGAGGGGAACAGTTCTTC.

V is TRBV7-2 and J is TRBJ2-6; D not resolved. This CDR3 has 18 residues. Germline CDR1 is SGHTA and CDR2 is FQGNSA. V lost 4 bases to trimming and J lost 2 bases, with 18 bases between them. This CDR3 reads CASSSPPGSTTGANVLTF. For the CDR3, the DNA is TGTGCCAGCAGCTCCCCTCCGGGTTCCACTACTGGGGCCAACGTCCTGACTTTC. The entire variable domain, with the rest obtained from reference TRBV7-2 and TRBJ2-6, is as follows: GAGVSQSPSNKVTEKGKDVELRCDPISGHTALYWYRQSLGQGLEFLIYFQGNSAPDKSGLPSDRFSAERTGGSVSTLTIQRTQQEDSAVYLCASSSPPGSTTGANVLTFGAGSRLTVL.

This clonotype was seen a few times. The chain carries TRBV12-3 or TRBV12-4 and TRBJ2-3; no definite D call. V was shortened by 6 bases and J by 1 base, with 8 bases between the two germline ends. CDR3 size: 13 residues. CDR3 region: CASRGMGTDTQYF. CDR3 nucleotide sequence: TGTGCCAGCAGGGGGATGGGCACAGATACGCAGTATTTT.

This chain uses TRBV7-8 with TRBJ2-7; possibly TRBD2 for D (6 bases). Trimming removed 3 bases from V and 4 bases from J, with 19 bases in between. Germline CDR1 SGHVS, CDR2 FQNEAQ. The CDR3 is 16 residues long. CDR3: CASSFNRDFGPYEQYF. The CDR3 bases are TGTGCCAGCAGCTTCAACCGGGACTTCGGACCTTACGAGCAGTACTTC.

This clonotype occurred a few times. This chain uses TRBV19 with TRBJ1-5; 10 nucleotides match TRBD1. The CDR3 sequence is 17 residues long. In germline, CDR1 is LNHDA, CDR2 SQIVND (reference sequence). After removal of 4 bases from V and 7 bases from J, the junction contained 13 bases not matched to a gene. The CDR3 DNA reads as TGTGCCAGTAGTAAACGATGGGGGACAGGGGAGAGGCAGCCCCAGCATTTT. It encodes CASSKRWGTGERQPQHF.

This rearrangement joins TRBV7-9 to TRBJ2-1; D is perhaps TRBD1 (6 bases). Trimming stripped 4 bases from V and 0 bases from J, with 16 bases between. CDR1 is SEHNR and CDR2 is FQNEAQ in the germline V gene (reference sequence). The CDR3 totals 17 residues. The CDR3 nucleotides read TGTGCCAGCAGCTCCCAGTGGGGGCAGAGCTCCTACAATGAGCAGTTCTTC. This codes for CASSSQWGQSSYNEQFF.

The chain uses TRBV7-9 and TRBJ2-7; D remains unclear. V lost 5 bases and J 3 bases, leaving 11 bases between the germline ends. Germline V gives CDR1 SEHNR, CDR2 FQNEAQ (reference sequence). There are 13 residues in the CDR3. CDR3 coding DNA: TGTGCCAGCAGCCCCCCAGAGCTCTACGAGCAGTACTTC. Amino acid sequence: CASSPPELYEQYF.

The V gene is TRBV4-3, the J gene TRBJ2-4; 8 positions agree with TRBD2. CDR1 LGHNA and CDR2 YSLEER come from the germline V gene. The length of the CDR3 is 17 residues. V trimming: 1 base; J trimming: 0 bases; junction bases outside the gene matches: 5. CDR3 loop: CASSQGASGRAKNIQYF. Written as DNA, the CDR3 is TGCGCCAGCAGCCAAGGAGCCAGCGGGAGAGCCAAAAACATTCAGTACTTC.